The text below deals with one T cell receptor (beta chain). TCRdb's copy holds only in-frame clones and misses some; the assay was immunoSEQ multiplex PCR. This sample has 200,000 to 250,000 clones, with roughly 81% found just once. Germline loops: CDR1 SGHVS, CDR2 FNYEAQ. The CDR3 spans 14 residues. Trimming cost V 6 bases and J 2 bases, with 10 bases left between them. The record originates from a study of blood T cell repertoires in COVID-19. The sequence came from a man aged 50 to 60 with acute or convalescent COVID-19. The sample comprised peripheral blood. This chain links TRBV7-6 with TRBJ2-2; the D gene is possibly TRBD1 (6 bases). CDR3 DNA: TGTGCCAGCAGTAGGACAGTTAACACCGGGGAGCTGTTTTTT. This sequence encodes CASSRTVNTGELFF. The full variable domain, its missing parts supplied by reference TRBV7-6 and TRBJ2-2, is GAGVSQSPRYKVTKRGQDVALRCDPISGHVSLYWYRQALGQGPEFLTYFNYEAQQDKSGLPNDRFSAERPEGSISTLTIQRTEQRDSAMYRCASSRTVNTGELFFGEGSRLTVL.